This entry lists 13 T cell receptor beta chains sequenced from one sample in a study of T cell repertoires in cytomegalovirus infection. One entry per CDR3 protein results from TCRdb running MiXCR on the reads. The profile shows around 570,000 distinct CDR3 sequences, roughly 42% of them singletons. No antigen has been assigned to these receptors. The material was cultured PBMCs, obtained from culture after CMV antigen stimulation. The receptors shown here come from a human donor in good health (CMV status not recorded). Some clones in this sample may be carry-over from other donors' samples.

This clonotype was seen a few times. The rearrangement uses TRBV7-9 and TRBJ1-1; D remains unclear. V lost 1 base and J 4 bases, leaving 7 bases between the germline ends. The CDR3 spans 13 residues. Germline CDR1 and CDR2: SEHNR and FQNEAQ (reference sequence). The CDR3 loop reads CASSLDSGTEAFF. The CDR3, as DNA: TGTGCCAGCAGCTTAGATAGTGGCACTGAAGCTTTCTTT. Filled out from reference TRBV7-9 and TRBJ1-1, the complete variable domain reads DTGVSQNPRHKITKRGQNVTFRCDPISEHNRLYWYRQTLGQGPEFLTYFQNEAQLEKSRLLSDRFSAERPKGSFSTLEIQRTEQGDSAMYLCASSLDSGTEAFFGQGTRLTVV.

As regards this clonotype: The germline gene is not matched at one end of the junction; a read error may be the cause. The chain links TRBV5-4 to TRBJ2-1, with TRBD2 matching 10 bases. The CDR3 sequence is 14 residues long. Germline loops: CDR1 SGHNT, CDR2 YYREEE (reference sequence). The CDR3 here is CASSLSSGRPGGVF. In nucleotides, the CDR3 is TGTGCCAGCAGCTTGAGTAGCGGGAGGCCAGGGGGCGTCTTC.

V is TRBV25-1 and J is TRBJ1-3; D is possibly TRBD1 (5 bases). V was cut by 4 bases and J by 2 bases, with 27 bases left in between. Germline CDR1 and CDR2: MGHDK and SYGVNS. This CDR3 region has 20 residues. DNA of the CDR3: TGTGCCAGCAGTGGACCTTTGAGGGCAGGGACCCTCAGCGCTGGAAACACCATATATTTT. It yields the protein CASSGPLRAGTLSAGNTIYF. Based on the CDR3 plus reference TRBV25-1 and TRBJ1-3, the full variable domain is EADIYQTPRYLVIGTGKKITLECSQTMGHDKMYWYQQDPGMELHLIHYSYGVNSTEKGDLSSESTVSRIRTEHFPLTLESARPSHTSQYLCASSGPLRAGTLSAGNTIYFGEGSWLTVV.

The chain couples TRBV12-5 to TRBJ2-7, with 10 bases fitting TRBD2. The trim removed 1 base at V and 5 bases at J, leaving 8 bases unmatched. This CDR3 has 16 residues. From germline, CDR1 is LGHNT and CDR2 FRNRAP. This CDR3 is CASGLGLAGVGDEQYF. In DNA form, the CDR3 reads TGTGCTAGTGGTTTGGGGCTAGCGGGAGTGGGTGACGAGCAGTACTTC.

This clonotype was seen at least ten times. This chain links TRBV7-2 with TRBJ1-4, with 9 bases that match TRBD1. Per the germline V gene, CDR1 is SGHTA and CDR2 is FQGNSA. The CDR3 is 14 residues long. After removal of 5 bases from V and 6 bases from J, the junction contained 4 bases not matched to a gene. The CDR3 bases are TGTGCCAGCAGCCCAAGACAGGGGGATGAAAAACTGTTTTTT. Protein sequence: CASSPRQGDEKLFF.

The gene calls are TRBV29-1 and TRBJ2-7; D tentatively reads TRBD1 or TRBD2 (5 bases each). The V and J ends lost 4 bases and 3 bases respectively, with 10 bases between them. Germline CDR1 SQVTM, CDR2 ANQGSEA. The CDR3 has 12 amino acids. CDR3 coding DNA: TGCAGCGTTGCGGGACCCAACTACGAGCAGTACTTC. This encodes CSVAGPNYEQYF.

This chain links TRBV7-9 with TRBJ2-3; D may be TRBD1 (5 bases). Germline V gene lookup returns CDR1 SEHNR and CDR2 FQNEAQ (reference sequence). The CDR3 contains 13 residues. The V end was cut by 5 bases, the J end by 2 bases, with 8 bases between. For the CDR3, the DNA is TGTGCCAGCAGCCAAGGGGTCACAGATACGCAGTATTTT. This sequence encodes CASSQGVTDTQYF.

CDR3 loop: CASRPLNTDTQYF. The CDR3 DNA reads as TGTGCCAGCAGACCCCTTAACACAGATACGCAGTATTTT. The V and J genes are TRBV27 and TRBJ2-3, with D unclear. Trimming removed 6 bases at V and 2 bases at J, with 9 bases between. This CDR3 is 13 amino acids long. Germline CDR1 is MNHEY and CDR2 is SMNVEV (reference sequence).

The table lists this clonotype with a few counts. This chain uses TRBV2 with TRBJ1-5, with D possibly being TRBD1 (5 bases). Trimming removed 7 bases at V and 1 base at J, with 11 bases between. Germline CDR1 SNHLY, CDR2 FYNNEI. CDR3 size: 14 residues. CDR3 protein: CASTGSLSNQPQHF. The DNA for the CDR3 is TGTGCCAGCACAGGGAGCTTAAGCAATCAGCCCCAGCATTTT.

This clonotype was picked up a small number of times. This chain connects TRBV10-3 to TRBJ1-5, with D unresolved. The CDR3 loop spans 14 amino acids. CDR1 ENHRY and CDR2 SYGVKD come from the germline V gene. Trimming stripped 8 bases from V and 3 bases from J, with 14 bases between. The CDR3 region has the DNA TGTGCCATCTCGATAGGGTTTGTCAATCAGCCCCAGCATTTT. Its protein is CAISIGFVNQPQHF.

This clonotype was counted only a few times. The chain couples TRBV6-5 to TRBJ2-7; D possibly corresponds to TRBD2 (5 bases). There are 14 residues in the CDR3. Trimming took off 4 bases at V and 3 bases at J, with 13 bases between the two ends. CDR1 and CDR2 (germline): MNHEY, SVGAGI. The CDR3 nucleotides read TGTGCCAGCAGTTCTCGGGGTATGGACTACGAGCAGTACTTC. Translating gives CASSSRGMDYEQYF.

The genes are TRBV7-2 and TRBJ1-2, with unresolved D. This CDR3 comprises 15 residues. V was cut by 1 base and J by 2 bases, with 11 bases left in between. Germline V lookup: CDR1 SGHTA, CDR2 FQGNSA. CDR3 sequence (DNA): TGTGCCAGCAGCTTAGGACTGGTCCCCAACTATGGCTACACCTTC. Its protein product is CASSLGLVPNYGYTF.

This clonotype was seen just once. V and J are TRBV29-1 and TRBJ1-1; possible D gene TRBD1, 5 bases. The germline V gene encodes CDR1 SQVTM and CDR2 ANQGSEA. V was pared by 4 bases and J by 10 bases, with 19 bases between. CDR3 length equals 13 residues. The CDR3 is CSVVDLTLGGAFF. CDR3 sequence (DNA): TGCAGCGTTGTGGACCTCACCTTGGGGGGAGCTTTCTTT.